This T cell receptor (beta chain) was captured in a study of cytomegalovirus exposure and HLA in healthy donors. Notes on the study in general: In a later analysis, CMV-associated beta chains were mostly HLA-associated, it appeared.

This CDR3 has 13 residues. Looked up from germline, CDR1 is SNHLY and CDR2 is FYNNEI. Unmatched junction bases numbered 2, after V lost 4 bases and J lost 3 bases. PCR amplification relied on 60 Vbeta primers (plus 13 Jbeta primers). The assay was immunoSEQ multiplex PCR, and TCRdb's table has in-frame clones only and misses some. The table has around 99,000 clones, 63% seen once. As regards this clone: The antigen is not known.

This receptor was identified in a woman younger than 45 in good health and CMV-seronegative. The sequenced sample consisted of PBMCs. The chain recombines TRBV2 with TRBJ1-1, with 7 bases lining up with TRBD1. CDR3 DNA: TGTGCCAGCAGTGGACAGGGTTACACTGAAGCTTTCTTT. This translates into CASSGQGYTEAFF.